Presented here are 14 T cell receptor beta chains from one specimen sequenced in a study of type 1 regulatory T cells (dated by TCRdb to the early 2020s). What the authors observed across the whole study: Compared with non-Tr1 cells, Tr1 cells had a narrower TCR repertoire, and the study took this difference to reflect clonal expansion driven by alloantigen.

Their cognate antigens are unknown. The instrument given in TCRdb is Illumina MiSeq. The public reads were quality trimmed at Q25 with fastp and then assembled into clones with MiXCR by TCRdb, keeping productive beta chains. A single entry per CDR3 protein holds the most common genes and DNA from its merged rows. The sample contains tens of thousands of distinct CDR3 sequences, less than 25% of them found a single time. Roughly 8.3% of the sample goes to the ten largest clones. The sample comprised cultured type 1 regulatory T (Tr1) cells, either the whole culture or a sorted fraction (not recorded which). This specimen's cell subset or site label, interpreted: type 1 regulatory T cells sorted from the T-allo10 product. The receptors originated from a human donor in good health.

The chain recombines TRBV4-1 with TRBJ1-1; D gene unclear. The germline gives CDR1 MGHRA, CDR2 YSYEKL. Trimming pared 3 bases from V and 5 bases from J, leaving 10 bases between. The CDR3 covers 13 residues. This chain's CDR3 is CASSQAQETEAFF. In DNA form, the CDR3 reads TGCGCCAGCAGCCAGGCCCAGGAGACTGAAGCTTTCTTT.

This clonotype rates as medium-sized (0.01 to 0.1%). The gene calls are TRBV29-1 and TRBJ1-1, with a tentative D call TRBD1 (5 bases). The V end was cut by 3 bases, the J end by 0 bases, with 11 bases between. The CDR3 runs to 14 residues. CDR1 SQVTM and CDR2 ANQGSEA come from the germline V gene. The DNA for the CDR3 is TGCAGCGTTGAGCAGGGCACTATGAACACTGAAGCTTTCTTT. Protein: CSVEQGTMNTEAFF.

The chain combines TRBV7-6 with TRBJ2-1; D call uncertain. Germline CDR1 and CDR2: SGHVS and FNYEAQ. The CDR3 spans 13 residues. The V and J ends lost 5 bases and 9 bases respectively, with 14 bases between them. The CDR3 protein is CASSPQESGEQFF. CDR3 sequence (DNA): TGTGCCAGCAGCCCGCAAGAATCGGGTGAGCAGTTCTTC. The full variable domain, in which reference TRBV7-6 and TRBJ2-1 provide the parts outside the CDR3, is GAGVSQSPRYKVTKRGQDVALRCDPISGHVSLYWYRQALGQGPEFLTYFNYEAQQDKSGLPNDRFSAERPEGSISTLTIQRTEQRDSAMYRCASSPQESGEQFFGPGTRLTVL.

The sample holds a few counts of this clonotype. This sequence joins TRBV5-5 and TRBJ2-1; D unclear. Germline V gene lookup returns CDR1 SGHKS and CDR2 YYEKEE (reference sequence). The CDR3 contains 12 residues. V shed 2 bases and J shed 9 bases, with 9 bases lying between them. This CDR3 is CASSFLVGEQFF. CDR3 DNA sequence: TGTGCCAGCAGCTTTTTAGTTGGTGAGCAGTTCTTC.

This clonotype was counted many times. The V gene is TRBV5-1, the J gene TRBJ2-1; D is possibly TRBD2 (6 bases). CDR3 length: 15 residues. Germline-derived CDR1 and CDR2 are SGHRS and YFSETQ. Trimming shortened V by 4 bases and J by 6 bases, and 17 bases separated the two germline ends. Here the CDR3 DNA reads TGCGCCAGCAGCCGAGGGACTTCTACATCCAATGAGCAGTTCTTC. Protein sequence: CASSRGTSTSNEQFF. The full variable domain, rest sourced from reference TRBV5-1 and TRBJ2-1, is KAGVTQTPRYLIKTRGQQVTLSCSPISGHRSVSWYQQTPGQGLQFLFEYFSETQRNKGNFPGRFSGRQFSNSRSEMNVSTLELGDSALYLCASSRGTSTSNEQFFGPGTRLTVL.

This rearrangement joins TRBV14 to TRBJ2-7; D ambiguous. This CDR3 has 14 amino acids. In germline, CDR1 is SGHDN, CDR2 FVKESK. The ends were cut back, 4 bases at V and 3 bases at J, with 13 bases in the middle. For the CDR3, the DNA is TGTGCCAGCAGCCGACAAGCGACGGACTACGAGCAGTACTTC. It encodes CASSRQATDYEQYF.

The CDR3 sequence: CASGKDSQGAGELFF. The CDR3 DNA is TGTGCCAGCGGAAAAGACAGCCAAGGGGCCGGGGAGCTGTTTTTT. The rearrangement joins TRBV18 to TRBJ2-2; tentatively, D is TRBD1 (5 bases). This CDR3 has 15 residues. V gave up 8 bases and J gave up 6 bases, with 19 bases separating them. The germline CDR1 and CDR2 sequences are KGHSH and LQKENI.

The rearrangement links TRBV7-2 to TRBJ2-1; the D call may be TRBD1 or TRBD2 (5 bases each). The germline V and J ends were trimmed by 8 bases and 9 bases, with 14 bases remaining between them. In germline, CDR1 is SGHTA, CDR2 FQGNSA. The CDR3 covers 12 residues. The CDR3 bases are TGTGCCAGCGGCCGACAGAGGGCTGAGCAGTTCTTC. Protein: CASGRQRAEQFF.

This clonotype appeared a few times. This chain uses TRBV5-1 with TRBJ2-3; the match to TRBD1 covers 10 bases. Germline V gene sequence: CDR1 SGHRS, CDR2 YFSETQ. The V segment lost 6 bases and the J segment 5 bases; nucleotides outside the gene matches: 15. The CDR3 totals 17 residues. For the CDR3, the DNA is TGCGCCAGCACTGTCCAACCGGGACAGGGGCGGGGAGATACGCAGTATTTT. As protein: CASTVQPGQGRGDTQYF.

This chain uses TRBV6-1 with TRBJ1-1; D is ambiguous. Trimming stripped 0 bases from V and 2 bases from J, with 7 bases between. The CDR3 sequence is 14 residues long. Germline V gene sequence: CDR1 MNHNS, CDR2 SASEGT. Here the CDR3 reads CASSEANSNTEAFF. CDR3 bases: TGTGCCAGCAGTGAAGCTAACAGTAACACTGAAGCTTTCTTT.

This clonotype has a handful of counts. The CDR3 nucleotides read TGTGCCAGCAGCGTAGTTGACAGCTCTAACTCTGGAAACACCATATATTTT. This sequence encodes CASSVVDSSNSGNTIYF. The rearrangement links TRBV9 to TRBJ1-3; D may be TRBD1 (5 bases). This CDR3 comprises 17 residues. Between the trimmed V and J ends, which lost 0 bases and 0 bases, there was a span of 13 bases. Per germline, CDR1 SGDLS and CDR2 YYNGEE.

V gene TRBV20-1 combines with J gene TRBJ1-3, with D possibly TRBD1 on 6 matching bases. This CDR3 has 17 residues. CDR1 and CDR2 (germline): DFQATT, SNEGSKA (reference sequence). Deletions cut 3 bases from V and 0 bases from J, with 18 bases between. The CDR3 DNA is TGCAGTGCTAGCCATCCAACAGGGAGATCCTCTGGAAACACCATATATTTT. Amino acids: CSASHPTGRSSGNTIYF.

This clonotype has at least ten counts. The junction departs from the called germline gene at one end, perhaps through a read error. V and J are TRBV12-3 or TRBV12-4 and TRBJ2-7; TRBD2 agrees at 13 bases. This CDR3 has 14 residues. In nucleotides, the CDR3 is TGTGCCAGCAGACGGACTAGCGGGGGTTCTGGGGTGGACTTC. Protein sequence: CASRRTSGGSGVDF.

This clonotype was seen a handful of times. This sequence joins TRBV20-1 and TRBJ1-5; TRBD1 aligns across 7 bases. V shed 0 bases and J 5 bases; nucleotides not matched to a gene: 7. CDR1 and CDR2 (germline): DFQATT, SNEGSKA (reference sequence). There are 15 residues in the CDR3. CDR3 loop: CSARDRGQWYQPQHF. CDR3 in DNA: TGCAGTGCTAGAGATCGGGGACAGTGGTATCAGCCCCAGCATTTT.